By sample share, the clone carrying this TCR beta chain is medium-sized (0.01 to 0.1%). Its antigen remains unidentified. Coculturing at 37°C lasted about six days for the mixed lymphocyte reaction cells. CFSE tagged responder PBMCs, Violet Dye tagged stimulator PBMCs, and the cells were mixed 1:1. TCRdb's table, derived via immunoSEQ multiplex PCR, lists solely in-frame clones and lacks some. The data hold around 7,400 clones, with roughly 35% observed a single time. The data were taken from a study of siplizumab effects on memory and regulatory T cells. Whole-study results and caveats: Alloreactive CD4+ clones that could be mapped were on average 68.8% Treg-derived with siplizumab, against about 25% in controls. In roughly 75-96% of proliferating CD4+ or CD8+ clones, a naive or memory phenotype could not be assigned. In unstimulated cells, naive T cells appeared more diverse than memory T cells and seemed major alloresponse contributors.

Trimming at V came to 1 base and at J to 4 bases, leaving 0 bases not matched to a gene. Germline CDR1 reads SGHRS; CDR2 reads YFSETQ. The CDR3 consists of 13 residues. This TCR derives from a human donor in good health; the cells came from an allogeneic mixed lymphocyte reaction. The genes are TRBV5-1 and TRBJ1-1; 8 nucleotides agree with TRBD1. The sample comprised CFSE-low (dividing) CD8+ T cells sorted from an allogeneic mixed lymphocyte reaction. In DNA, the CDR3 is TGCGCCAGCAGCTTGACAGGGGGCACTGAAGCTTTCTTT. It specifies CASSLTGGTEAFF.